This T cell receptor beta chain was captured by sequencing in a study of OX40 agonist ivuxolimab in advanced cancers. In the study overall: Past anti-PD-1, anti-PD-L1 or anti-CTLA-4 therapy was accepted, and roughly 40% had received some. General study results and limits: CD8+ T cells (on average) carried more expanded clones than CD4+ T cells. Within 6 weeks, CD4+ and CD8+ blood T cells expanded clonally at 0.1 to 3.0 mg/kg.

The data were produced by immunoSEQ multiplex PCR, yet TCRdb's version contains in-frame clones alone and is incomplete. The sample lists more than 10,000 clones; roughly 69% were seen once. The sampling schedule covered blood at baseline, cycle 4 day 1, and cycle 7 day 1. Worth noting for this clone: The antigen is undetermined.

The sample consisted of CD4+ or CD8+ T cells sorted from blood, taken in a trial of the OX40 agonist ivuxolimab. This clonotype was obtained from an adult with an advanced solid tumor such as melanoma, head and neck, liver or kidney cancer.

In DNA, the CDR3 is TGTGCCAGCAGCTTAGGGGGCGGTCCCTACGAGCAGTACTTC. Protein sequence: CASSLGGGPYEQYF. The chain joins TRBV11-2 to TRBJ2-7, with a tentative D call TRBD1 (5 bases). CDR1 and CDR2 from the germline V gene are SGHAT and FQNNGV. The CDR3 covers 14 residues. Trimming removed 1 base at V and 2 bases at J, with 9 bases between.